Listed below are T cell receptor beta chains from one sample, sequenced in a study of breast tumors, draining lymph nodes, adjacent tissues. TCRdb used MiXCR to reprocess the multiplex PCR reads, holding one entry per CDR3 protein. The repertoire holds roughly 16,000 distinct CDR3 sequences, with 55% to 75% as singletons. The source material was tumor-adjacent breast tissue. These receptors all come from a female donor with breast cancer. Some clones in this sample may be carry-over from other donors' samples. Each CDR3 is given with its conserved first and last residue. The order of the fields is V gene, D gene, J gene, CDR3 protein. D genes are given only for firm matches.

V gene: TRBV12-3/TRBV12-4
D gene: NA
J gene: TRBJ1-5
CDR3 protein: CASSFGTRSNQPQHF

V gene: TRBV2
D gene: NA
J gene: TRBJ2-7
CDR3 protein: CASSEGGGDYEQYF

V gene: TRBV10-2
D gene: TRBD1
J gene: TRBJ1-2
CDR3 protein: CASNPGQGAVYGYTF

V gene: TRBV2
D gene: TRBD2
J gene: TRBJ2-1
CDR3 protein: CASSEGGSGTFEQFF

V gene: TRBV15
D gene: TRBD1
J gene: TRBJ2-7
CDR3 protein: CATSSPGTGAATYEQYF

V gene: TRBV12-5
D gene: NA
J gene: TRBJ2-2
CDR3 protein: CASGLAGAGELFF

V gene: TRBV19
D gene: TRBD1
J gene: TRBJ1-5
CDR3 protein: CASSMGTGSWPQHF

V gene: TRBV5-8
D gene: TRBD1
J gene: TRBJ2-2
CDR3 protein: CASSYLDRVDGELFF

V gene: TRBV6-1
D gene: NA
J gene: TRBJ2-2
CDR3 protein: CASSSRDRANTGELFF

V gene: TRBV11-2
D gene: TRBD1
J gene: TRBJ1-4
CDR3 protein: CASSFGTDINEKLFF

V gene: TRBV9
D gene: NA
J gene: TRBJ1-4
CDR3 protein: CASSVGDLLNEKLFF

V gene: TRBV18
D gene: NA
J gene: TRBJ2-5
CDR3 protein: CASSPTGGGETQYF

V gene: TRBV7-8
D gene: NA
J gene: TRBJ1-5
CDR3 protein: CASSSGGPQHF

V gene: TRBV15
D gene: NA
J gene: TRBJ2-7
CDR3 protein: CATSRDRTGYEQYF

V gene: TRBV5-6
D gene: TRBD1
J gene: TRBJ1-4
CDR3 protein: CASSLKSGTGKEKLFF

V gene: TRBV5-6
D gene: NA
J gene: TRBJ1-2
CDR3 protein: CASSEQGGRSGGYTF

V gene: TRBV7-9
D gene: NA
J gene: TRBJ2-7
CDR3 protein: CASSRTETYEQYF

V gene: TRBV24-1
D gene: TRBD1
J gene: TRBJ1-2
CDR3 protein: CADQGGYGYTF

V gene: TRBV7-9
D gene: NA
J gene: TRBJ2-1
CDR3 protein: CASSLIANEQFF

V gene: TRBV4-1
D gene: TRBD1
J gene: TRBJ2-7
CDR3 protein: CASSHGQGYYEQYF

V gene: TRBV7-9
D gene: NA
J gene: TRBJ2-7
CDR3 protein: CASSVDIDSYEQYF

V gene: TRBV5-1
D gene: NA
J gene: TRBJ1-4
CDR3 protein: CASSVGLKNEKLFF

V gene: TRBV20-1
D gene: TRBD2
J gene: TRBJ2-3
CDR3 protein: CSADSGSGADTQYF